This TCR beta chain comes out of a study of cytomegalovirus exposure and HLA in healthy donors (dated by TCRdb to about 2017). General notes on the study: An earlier analysis of 587 of the donors reported 276 Gb of sequence data and roughly 120 million unique TCR beta sequences obtained from about 200 million T cells. To predict cytomegalovirus infection status, the study combined high-throughput TCR immunosequencing, statistical association of individual TCRs with disease status, and machine learning. To decide whether each TCR beta V gene segment behaved as functional or pseudogenic, an earlier analysis of approximately 590 of the donors relied on high-throughput TCR beta sequencing. A later analysis re-analyzed previously published TCR beta repertoires from 500 to 700 donors and added high-resolution HLA genotyping to study TCR occurrence patterns. Among the roughly 390 genotyped donors, 75% to 90% belonged to the genetic ancestry cluster associated with self-reported Caucasian donors. Every discovery cohort repertoire had been produced on one sequencing platform. Rather than using new phenotypic data, the later analysis identified candidate immune exposures from TCR beta sequences and from how often those sequences occurred across donors. The number of donors typed differed by locus, with 629-630 for A, B, C, DRB1 and DQB1, roughly 520 for DQA1, 606 for DPA1, and around 460 for DPB1. A few DR-DQ haplotypes were treated as single units for association and clustering because of strong linkage in the cohort. On average, 235,054 unique TCR beta nucleotide sequences were sequenced per donor among roughly 430 genotyped donors of the cohort, with roughly 18% of those sequences being non-productive. Using immunosequencing, the study profiled T cell repertoires from 500 to 800 subjects and related those repertoires to cytomegalovirus serostatus. Genome-wide SNP genotypes for about 55% of the 666 donors were used in a later genetic analysis, which treated that subset as a discovery cohort. The study was designed to test whether signatures of past pathogen exposure could be identified by cataloging public T cell receptors. About 300 gigabases of sequencing data and approximately 85 million unique TCR sequences were included in an early release covering about 700 HLA-typed donors. Along with the roughly 670-subject first cohort, a separate validation cohort of over 90 different subjects was used. HLA typing covered class I and class II loci at four-digit resolution. Donor age, sex, ethnicity and CMV serostatus were compiled alongside the repertoire data. Paper-wide results and their limitations: A cluster of highly shared sequence variants was judged likely to represent a technical artifact of the sequencing pipeline. Linkage disequilibrium might explain the correlated functional status among segregating V segments, but an unknown experimental factor could not be excluded. Most TCR sequences were seen in very few donors, while some public TCRs were found in many individuals. Immune exposure information for the cohort was limited to CMV serostatus. Several of the top co-occurrence clusters appeared to be linked to parvovirus B19, influenza, CMV and Epstein-Barr virus, according to a later analysis. The earlier analysis of fewer than 750 of the donors excluded around 17 rarely observed V segments, including chromosome 9 orphons, because counts were too low. At a false discovery rate of 0.05, a later analysis linked approximately 18,000 TCR beta sequences to specific HLA alleles. In a later analysis, most CMV-associated TCR beta chains were found to appear HLA-restricted, with HLA associations seemingly driven largely by CMV exposure. A total of some 180 TCR beta chains were listed by the study as associated with cytomegalovirus. Because HLA typing was missing for some donors at each locus, association tests included only the typed subset. A few of the identified cytomegalovirus-associated TCR beta chains were confirmed in vitro to be specific for cytomegalovirus antigens. A later genetic analysis reported fewer N-insertions in productive TCRs among donors in an Asian-associated ancestry cluster than the approximately 670-donor mean. The classifier was reported to diagnose cytomegalovirus status with high specificity and sensitivity in both the original cohort and the validation cohort. Some IMGT-functional V segments, including TRBV6-2 and TRBV6-3, could not be distinguished by the 87-base-pair reads and were therefore excluded. The authors suggested that the approach could potentially be generalized to other disease states and immunological phenotypes. In a later genetic analysis, a missense DCLRE1C variant was associated with V-gene and J-gene trimming of TCR beta chains, and the association was replicated in an independent cohort. In this cohort, only TCR beta chains were sequenced, and detectable features were limited by the absence of alpha or paired-chain data. Assigning TCR associations to individual alleles was difficult when HLA alleles, especially DR and DQ, strongly co-occurred. An earlier analysis of approximately 500 of the donors showed that most TCR beta V segments appeared in productive rearrangements either about 90% or about 30% of the time, which broadly matched IMGT annotations. In a later analysis, TCR association rates were found to vary across HLA loci, with the most associated TCRs seen for DRB1 alleles and the fewest for HLA-C alleles. A further reported finding was that TCR beta sequences accurately predicted the HLA-A and HLA-B alleles for most subjects in the first cohort. Presence/absence analyses assumed roughly uniform sequencing depth across donors, an assumption that may not hold. In a later analysis, HLA-associated TCR beta chains showed more clonal expansion and lower generation probabilities than non-associated chains that were equally common.

The cohort was made up of approximately 670 healthy bone marrow donors. Cohort members were all nominally healthy when sampled, although unrecorded immune exposures were likely present. The donor was CMV seronegative and belonged to the group of 352 seronegative cohort members. A peripheral blood sample was provided by each donor, and peripheral blood mononuclear cells were used for TCR beta sequencing. Genomic DNA extraction from the blood cell samples was performed with the Qiagen DNeasy Blood Extraction Kit. The CDR3 holds 13 amino acids from the cysteine to the phenylalanine. The only DNA kept is the CDR3, 39 bases in frame from the first base. After removal of 3 bases from V and 6 bases from J, the junction retains 2 bases not matched to a gene. CDR1 and CDR2, looked up from the germline V gene (reference sequence), are MNHEY and SMNVEV. Points on this clone: Its antigen specificity is not known. Per-nucleotide qualities are absent, and no much larger clonotype sits a single base away.

Library creation used the immunoSEQ multiplex PCR assay. For the multiplex PCR, a mixture combining 60 forward primers for TCR Vbeta segments and 13 reverse primers for TCR Jbeta segments was used. Amplification of the CDR3 region of rearranged TCR beta genes was performed with a multiplex PCR assay on genomic DNA. Amplified TCR beta libraries were sequenced as 87-base-pair reads on the Illumina HiSeq System. The authors processed their data as follows. Across the 640 or so repertoires, a later analysis counted approximately 75 million unique TCR beta chains, some 11 million of which were shared by at least two donors. To remove PCR and sequencing errors, raw reads were error-corrected and collapsed into unique sequences using a nearest-neighbor algorithm that merged closely related sequences. V, D and J gene segments were assigned by aligning CDR3 sequences to IMGT reference sequences. Each retained sequence needed at least a six-nucleotide match to both a V gene segment and a J gene segment. Rearrangements were called productive when the CDR3 lacked stop codons and stayed in frame with V and J; all others were non-productive. Following IMGT convention, CDR3 was defined as the stretch from the second conserved V-encoded cysteine up to the conserved J-encoded phenylalanine. Sequences without an unambiguous match to a single V gene segment were excluded from the earlier analysis of a few hundred of the donors. In an earlier analysis of some 590 of the donors, a V segment was called functional when productive rearrangements were above 56.7%, and segregating when the standard deviation between donors exceeded 5%. A statistical classification framework was built to diagnose cytomegalovirus status from the catalog of TCR beta chain sequences. In a later analysis, TCR nucleotide sequences were compared against IMGT/GENE-DB human TR gene sequences so that V and J genes could be assigned. In a later analysis, CDR3 sequences and most-parsimonious VDJ recombination scenarios were assigned using the TCRdist pipeline. In a later analysis, every TCR beta chain was defined by the combination of its CDR3 amino acid sequence and its V-gene family, and reads without a unique V-gene family were dropped. In a later analysis, some 600 highly shared, low-generation-probability nucleotide sequences were removed to address suspected cross-contamination and a sequencing artifact. In a later analysis, a clonal expansion index for each public chain was calculated from normalized within-repertoire ranks of inferred template counts. Generation probabilities in a later analysis came from a VDJ recombination model fitted to out-of-frame rearrangements, and those results were checked against IGoR. Hypergeometric tests were used in a later analysis to score TCR-TCR, TCR-HLA and TCR-CMV co-occurrence, with a repertoire-size bias correction applied to the TCR pairs. In a later analysis, false discovery rates were estimated by permuting HLA or CMV assignments 20 times. In a later analysis, co-occurring TCRs were grouped with DBSCAN, and TCRdist sequence similarity was added when clustering was performed within HLA-allele-positive subsets. Repertoires with fewer than 30,000 or more than 120,000 public chains were left out of co-occurrence clustering, as were a handful of repertoires with anomalous nucleotide sharing. Not all clones reach the TCRdb copy of this immuneACCESS table, which keeps in-frame sequences only. Checked studies attribute under half of the gap to unresolved V genes and leave the rest unexplained. That table is the source of V, J and clone size, and D and trimming were worked out from the DNA. Here the sample has 150,000 to 200,000 clones; roughly 60% occur a single time. Around 3.2% of the sample comes from the top ten.

The clonotype comes from a man aged 40-55 years in good health and CMV-seronegative. The source material was PBMCs. Recombination linked TRBV27 to TRBJ2-7; TRBD1 aligns with 10 central bases. CDR3 reads: CASSFDRGLEQYF. The nucleotide sequence reads as follows: TGTGCCAGCAGTTTCGACAGGGGGCTCGAGCAGTACTTC.